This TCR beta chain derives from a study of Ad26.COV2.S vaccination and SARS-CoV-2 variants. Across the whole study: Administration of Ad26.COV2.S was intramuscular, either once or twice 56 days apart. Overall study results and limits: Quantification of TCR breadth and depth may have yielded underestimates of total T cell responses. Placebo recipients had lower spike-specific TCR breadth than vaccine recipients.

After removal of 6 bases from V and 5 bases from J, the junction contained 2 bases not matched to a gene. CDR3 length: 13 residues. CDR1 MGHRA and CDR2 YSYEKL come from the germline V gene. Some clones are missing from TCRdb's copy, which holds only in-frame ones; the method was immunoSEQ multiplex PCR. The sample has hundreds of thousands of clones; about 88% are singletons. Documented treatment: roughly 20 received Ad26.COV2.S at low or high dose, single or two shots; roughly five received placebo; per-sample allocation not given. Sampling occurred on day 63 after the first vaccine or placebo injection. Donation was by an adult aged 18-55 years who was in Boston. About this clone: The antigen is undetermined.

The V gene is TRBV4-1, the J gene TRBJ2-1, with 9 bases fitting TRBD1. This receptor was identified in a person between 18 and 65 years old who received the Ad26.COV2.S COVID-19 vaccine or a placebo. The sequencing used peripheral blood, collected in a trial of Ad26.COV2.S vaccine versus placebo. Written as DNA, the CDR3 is TGCGCCAGCAGATGGACAGGGGACAATGAGCAGTTCTTC. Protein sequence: CASRWTGDNEQFF.